This is a list of T cell receptor beta chains from one sample in a study of shared T cell receptors in the human thymus. Produced via immunoSEQ multiplex PCR; TCRdb's table is partial and in-frame only. The data show about 380,000 clones, just under 95% seen once. The sequenced material came from thymocytes. The source of these receptors is a human donor. The CDR3 runs from the conserved cysteine through the conserved F or W. Fields, in order: J gene, D gene, clone size, V gene, CDR3 DNA, CDR3 protein. The D gene is left open where the match is weak. Only part of the rows carry a size: once, few, many, or a class if the clone is expanded.

>TRBJ1-2|-|-|TRBV6-9
TGTGCCAGCAGTTCAGTGGGAGACCCAGGGACCGCAGGCTCCTATGGCTACACCTTC
CASSSVGDPGTAGSYGYTF
>TRBJ2-7|-|-|TRBV28
TGTGCCAGCAGTTTATTCGCGGGACTCCCTGGCGAGCAGTACTTC
CASSLFAGLPGEQYF
>TRBJ2-4|TRBD2|-|TRBV5-4
TGTGCCAGCAGCTCGGAGGGGACTAGCGCCTATCCGGTAAACATTCAGTACTTC
CASSSEGTSAYPVNIQYF
>TRBJ2-1|-|-|TRBV7-6
TGTGCCAGCAGCTTAGGCCGGGGGACCTACAATGAGCAGTTCTTC
CASSLGRGTYNEQFF
>TRBJ2-1|-|-|TRBV7-9
TGTGCCAGCAGTCTATATTCGGGGCCCTACAATGAGCAGTTCTTC
CASSLYSGPYNEQFF
>TRBJ1-2|-|-|TRBV10-3
TGTGCCACTTTAAACAAGGAGAACTATGGCTACACCTTC
CATLNKENYGYTF
>TRBJ1-1|-|-|TRBV4-2
TGTGCCAGCAGCCAAGTTCCACTAACTGAAGCTTTCTTT
CASSQVPLTEAFF
>TRBJ2-5|-|-|TRBV6-4
TGTGCCAGCAGTTGTGGAACCCAAGAGACCCAGTACTTC
CASSCGTQETQYF
>TRBJ2-7|-|once|TRBV28
TGTGCCAGCAGTTTATCTGGGGTCCTCTCCTACGAGCAGTACTTC
CASSLSGVLSYEQYF
>TRBJ2-1|TRBD2|-|TRBV7-3
TGTGCCAGCAGCCCGCGCTTCGCGGGAGGGCCCAGTGAGCAGTTCTTC
CASSPRFAGGPSEQFF
>TRBJ2-5|TRBD2|-|TRBV4-2
TGTGCCAGCAGCCAAGTAGGACCGACGGGACTAGCGGGAGAGACCCAGTACTTC
CASSQVGPTGLAGETQYF
>TRBJ2-1|-|-|TRBV5-1
TGCGCCAGCCGATACCCAAGGACAGACGCTTACAATGAGCAGTTCTTC
CASRYPRTDAYNEQFF
>TRBJ2-4|TRBD1|-|TRBV6-1
TGTGCCAGCAGTGAGTCAGGGGGCATTCAGTACTTC
CASSESGGIQYF
>TRBJ2-1|TRBD2|-|TRBV10-1
TGCGCCAGCAGTGGGACTAGCGGGAGCGATGAGCAGTTCTTC
CASSGTSGSDEQFF
>TRBJ2-5|TRBD2|-|TRBV19
TGTGCCAGTAGCGTTGCGCCTAGCGGGAGGGGCTCAGAGACCCAGTACTTC
CASSVAPSGRGSETQYF
>TRBJ2-1|TRBD1|-|TRBV9
TGTGCCAGCAGCCCCGGGACAGGGGAGCAGTTCTTC
CASSPGTGEQFF
>TRBJ1-3|-|-|TRBV28
TGTGCCAGCAGTACCCCAATAGGTCGGAACACCATATATTTT
CASSTPIGRNTIYF
>TRBJ1-3|-|few|TRBV5-4
TGTGCCAGCAGCTTGGCGTCGGTGGACACCATATATTTT
CASSLASVDTIYF
>TRBJ2-7|-|-|TRBV23-1
TGCGCCAGCAGTCAATTCTACAGGGACTCCTACGAGCAGTACTTC
CASSQFYRDSYEQYF
>TRBJ2-7|-|-|TRBV11-3
TGTGCCAGCACCTCTATACAGAATTACTCCTACGAGCAGTACTTC
CASTSIQNYSYEQYF
>TRBJ2-7|TRBD2|-|TRBV27
TGTGCCAGCAGTTATCGGTATGGGACTAGCGGGAGGTCGAATTACTACGAGCAGTACTTC
CASSYRYGTSGRSNYYEQYF
>TRBJ2-7|-|-|TRBV28
TGTGCCAGCAGTTTAGGAGGGGAAGCCTACGAGCAGTGCTTC
CASSLGGEAYEQCF
>TRBJ2-1|-|-|TRBV28
TGTGCCAGCAGTTCTCGGACAGAAAGATACAATGAGCAGTTCTTC
CASSSRTERYNEQFF
>TRBJ1-2|TRBD1|-|TRBV19
TGTGCCAGTAGTCCCCGGGACAGGGGGCGCGGATCCTATGGCTACACCTTC
CASSPRDRGRGSYGYTF
>TRBJ2-1|-|-|TRBV5-1
TGCGCCAGTATCTCGGACGATGAGCAGTTCTTC
CASISDDEQFF
>TRBJ2-7|TRBD1|-|TRBV18
TGTGCCAGCTCACCACCGGGACAGGGCGAGCAGTACTTC
CASSPPGQGEQYF
>TRBJ2-1|-|-|TRBV21-1
TGTGCCAGCAGCAAAGGGAACAGGTACTCCTACAATGAGCAGTTCTTC
CASSKGNRYSYNEQFF
>TRBJ2-7|-|-|TRBV5-5
TGTGCCAGCAGCCTCGGGACTGAGGGAGATTACGAGCAGTACTTC
CASSLGTEGDYEQYF
>TRBJ2-7|TRBD1|-|TRBV10-3
TGTGCCATCGGGGGACAGGGCGCCTACGAGCAGTACTTC
CAIGGQGAYEQYF
>TRBJ1-2|TRBD1|-|TRBV2
TGTGCCAGCAGAGTCTACAGGGGAATAGCTCGAACTGATGGCTACACCTTC
CASRVYRGIARTDGYTF
>TRBJ1-3|TRBD1|-|TRBV5-4
TGTGCCAGCAGCCCCTTTACAGGGGAGGTTCGGAACACCATATATTTT
CASSPFTGEVRNTIYF
>TRBJ2-3|-|-|TRBV6-6
TGTGCCATTCGAGGTCCGGGGCGCGTGCCAGATACGCAGTATTTT
CAIRGPGRVPDTQYF
>TRBJ2-7|-|-|TRBV6-6
TGTGCCAGCAGAGGGACCTCCTACGAGCAGTACTTC
CASRGTSYEQYF
>TRBJ2-2|-|-|TRBV19
TGTGCCAGTAACGGGTCTCGGAGTAACACCGGGGAGCTGTTTTTT
CASNGSRSNTGELFF
>TRBJ2-7|-|once|TRBV18
TGTGCCAGCTCACCAGGGCAGGGAATAGACGAGCAGTACTTC
CASSPGQGIDEQYF
>TRBJ1-1|-|-|TRBV28
TGTGCCAGCAGTTTTGATCTGCGAGGGTTTATGAACACTGAAGCTTTCTTT
CASSFDLRGFMNTEAFF
>TRBJ2-7|TRBD2|-|TRBV5-1
TGCGCCAGCAGCTCGACTAGCGGTAGCTCCTACGAGCAGTACTTC
CASSSTSGSSYEQYF
>TRBJ2-5|TRBD2|-|TRBV5-4
TGTGCCAGCAGCTTGTCGACTAGCGGGAGTTCAAGGGGGGAGACCCAGTACTTC
CASSLSTSGSSRGETQYF
>TRBJ2-2|-|-|TRBV14
TGTGCCAGCAGCCAAGGCAGGCTATCGAACACCGGGGAGCTGTTTTTT
CASSQGRLSNTGELFF
>TRBJ2-1|-|-|TRBV6-6
TGTGCCAGCAGTTACGGGCAGGCCTACAATGAGCAGTTCTTC
CASSYGQAYNEQFF
>TRBJ2-1|TRBD2|-|TRBV15
TGTGCCACCAGCAGACTCAGTGCAGGGACTAGCGAGTACAATGAGCAGTTCTTC
CATSRLSAGTSEYNEQFF
>TRBJ1-5|TRBD1|-|TRBV4-1
TGCGCCAGCAGCCTTGGGACAGGAGGTAGCAATCAGCCCCAGCATTTT
CASSLGTGGSNQPQHF
>TRBJ2-1|-|once|TRBV6-5
TGTGCCAGCAGTTTAAGGACAGCTAACAATGAGCAGTTCTTC
CASSLRTANNEQFF
>TRBJ2-7|TRBD2|once|TRBV4-1
TGCGCCAGCAGCCAGGACCCAGCGGGAGGGGGCTACGAGCAGTACTTC
CASSQDPAGGGYEQYF
>TRBJ2-7|-|-|TRBV6-6
TGTGCCAGCAGTGGGCCCCCGGGCAGGAACGACGAGCAGTACTTC
CASSGPPGRNDEQYF
>TRBJ1-5|-|-|TRBV6-1
TGTGCCAGCAGTGAAGCGCTTCGGATGGGCAATCAGCCCCAGCATTTT
CASSEALRMGNQPQHF
>TRBJ2-2|-|-|TRBV15
TGTGCCACCAGCAGAGCCCGGGACTTCCTAAACACCGGGGAGCTGTTTTTT
CATSRARDFLNTGELFF
>TRBJ1-2|-|once|TRBV18
TGTGCCAGCTCACCCGTAGAACAGGGAGAGGGCTACACCTTC
CASSPVEQGEGYTF
>TRBJ1-2|-|-|TRBV14
TGTGCCAGCAGCCAAGTCGAGGGCGCGAGCTATGGCTACACCTTC
CASSQVEGASYGYTF
>TRBJ1-1|-|-|TRBV19
TGTGCCAGTAGTATAGTGGGGCCAAACACTGAAGCTTTCTTT
CASSIVGPNTEAFF
>TRBJ2-7|TRBD1|-|TRBV15
TGTGCCACCGGACAGGGGGCGATTTGGCAGTACTTC
CATGQGAIWQYF
>TRBJ1-5|TRBD1|-|TRBV27
TGTGCCAGCAGTTTAGGGACAGCCAATCAGCCCCAGCATTTT
CASSLGTANQPQHF
>TRBJ2-3|TRBD2|-|TRBV5-4
TGTGCCAGCAGCTCTGGACTAGCGGGAGAGAGCACAGATACGCAGTATTTT
CASSSGLAGESTDTQYF
>TRBJ1-2|-|-|TRBV28
TGTGCCAGCACGAACAGGGCCGGGGGCTACACCTTC
CASTNRAGGYTF
>TRBJ2-6|-|-|TRBV4-3
TGCGCCAGCAGCCAAGGGCACGGGCCCTCTGGGGCCAACGTCCTGACTTTC
CASSQGHGPSGANVLTF
>TRBJ2-1|TRBD1|-|TRBV7-9
TGTGCCAGCAGCCGGCGGGGACAGGGTTCCAATGAGCAGTTCTTC
CASSRRGQGSNEQFF